Below, 13 T cell receptor beta chains from the same sample are listed, as sequenced in a study of OX40 agonist ivuxolimab in advanced cancers. Only in-frame clones appear in the TCRdb table, and some are missing; sequencing was by immunoSEQ multiplex PCR. The sample has 130,000 or so clones; 75% to 95% are singletons. The sequencing here drew on CD4+ or CD8+ T cells sorted from blood, taken in a trial of the OX40 agonist ivuxolimab. All receptors derive from an adult with an advanced solid tumor such as melanoma, head and neck, liver or kidney cancer.

V is TRBV15 and J is TRBJ1-2; 11 bases fit TRBD1. Unmatched junction bases numbered 9, after V lost 3 bases and J lost 3 bases. There are 17 residues in the CDR3. Germline CDR1 and CDR2: LNHNV and YYDKDF (reference sequence). The CDR3 sequence is CATSSGQGASRDYGYTF. The CDR3 coding sequence is TGTGCCACCAGCAGCGGACAGGGGGCTTCGAGGGACTATGGCTACACCTTC.

The chain is built from TRBV7-2 and TRBJ2-2; 7 bases are shared with TRBD1. The J segment lost 0 bases and the V segment lost 4 bases, leaving 5 bases of the junction unmatched. The CDR3 spans 16 residues. Looked up from germline, CDR1 is SGHTA and CDR2 is FQGNSA. The CDR3 reads CASSSTGVANTGELFF. CDR3 sequence (DNA): TGTGCCAGCAGCTCCACAGGGGTGGCGAACACCGGGGAGCTGTTTTTT.

The chain has TRBV6-4 and TRBJ2-1, with D perhaps being TRBD1 or TRBD2 (7 bases each). CDR3 length: 17 residues. Germline CDR1 MRHNA, CDR2 SNTAGT. The V and J ends lost 6 bases and 0 bases respectively, with 18 bases between them. The CDR3 DNA sequence: TGTGCCAGCAGCCTCCAGGGGGGGTCGTCCTCCTACAATGAGCAGTTCTTC. It specifies CASSLQGGSSSYNEQFF.

The rearrangement joins TRBV19 to TRBJ1-5; D may be TRBD1 (6 bases). The V end was cut by 7 bases, the J end by 0 bases, with 22 bases between. Per germline, CDR1 LNHDA and CDR2 SQIVND (reference sequence). This CDR3 comprises 18 residues. The DNA of the CDR3 is TGTGCCAGTAACGTGGGGGCCGCGACGGAAAATAGCAATCAGCCCCAGCATTTT. This sequence encodes CASNVGAATENSNQPQHF.

The J gene is TRBJ1-1, the V gene TRBV27; 7 bases agree with TRBD1. V gave up 6 bases and J gave up 5 bases; unmatched junction bases: 9. CDR1 is MNHEY and CDR2 is SMNVEV in the germline V gene (reference sequence). CDR3 size: 14 residues. The CDR3 sequence is CASSPAGGWTEAFF. CDR3 coding DNA: TGTGCCAGCAGCCCTGCAGGGGGTTGGACTGAAGCTTTCTTT.

This sequence joins TRBV28 and TRBJ1-5; D is undetermined. The germline V and J ends were trimmed by 3 bases and 0 bases, with 9 bases remaining between them. This CDR3 contains 15 residues. Germline V lookup: CDR1 MDHEN, CDR2 SYDVKM. The CDR3 region is CASSLAGYSNQPQHF. The CDR3 DNA reads as TGTGCCAGCAGTTTGGCAGGTTATAGCAATCAGCCCCAGCATTTT.

V is TRBV27 and J is TRBJ2-7; 8 nucleotides match TRBD2. The CDR3 consists of 14 residues. CDR1 and CDR2 (germline): MNHEY, SMNVEV (reference sequence). The J segment lost 9 bases and the V segment lost 7 bases, leaving 14 bases of the junction unmatched. In DNA form, the CDR3 reads TGTGCCAGCATCGAGCGGGAGTCCGCCTTTGGGCAGTACTTC. It is translated as CASIERESAFGQYF.

This chain uses TRBV29-1 with TRBJ2-1; TRBD2 agrees at 8 bases. Per the germline V gene, CDR1 is SQVTM and CDR2 is ANQGSEA. The CDR3 covers 15 residues. V gave up 4 bases and J gave up 7 bases; unmatched junction bases: 12. CDR3 DNA sequence: TGCAGCGTTGGGGCGAGCGGGGGTTGGGGGAATGAGCAGTTCTTC. This sequence encodes CSVGASGGWGNEQFF.

The sample holds one count of this clone. The gene calls are TRBV2 and TRBJ2-7; 13 bases agree with TRBD2. The CDR3 sequence is 15 residues long. Germline V lookup: CDR1 SNHLY, CDR2 FYNNEI. The ends lost 5 bases at V and 5 bases at J; junction bases unmatched: 6. CDR3: CASSKLAGGGDEQYF. The CDR3 DNA reads TGTGCCAGCAGTAAACTAGCGGGAGGGGGGGACGAGCAGTACTTC.

The chain is built from TRBV6-1 and TRBJ1-1; 7 bases are shared with TRBD1. The CDR3 loop spans 15 amino acids. The V gene end was trimmed by 8 bases and the J gene end by 3 bases; junction bases not matched to a gene: 12. Per germline, CDR1 MNHNS and CDR2 SASEGT. The CDR3 sequence: CASLTGLVLDTEAFF. CDR3 sequence (DNA): TGTGCCAGCTTGACAGGGTTGGTCTTGGACACTGAAGCTTTCTTT.

This chain uses TRBV5-8 with TRBJ1-1, with D unresolved. Germline lookup yields CDR1 SGHTS and CDR2 YDEGEE. V dropped 2 bases and J dropped 4 bases, with 3 bases sitting between them. CDR3 length: 11 residues. The CDR3 reads CASSFGTEAFF. The DNA for the CDR3 is TGTGCCAGCAGCTTTGGCACTGAAGCTTTCTTT.

V usage is TRBV4-2 and J usage is TRBJ2-5; D is ambiguous. The CDR3 is 15 residues long. Germline CDR1 LGHNA, CDR2 YNFKEQ. Trimming stripped 6 bases from V and 3 bases from J, with 17 bases between. DNA for the CDR3: TGTGCCAGCAGTCCCCTCGGCGCAGAAAAAGAGACCCAGTACTTC. It translates to CASSPLGAEKETQYF.

This sequence joins TRBV5-8 and TRBJ2-3; D is unresolved. V was trimmed by 6 bases and J by 5 bases, leaving 10 bases between them. The CDR3 contains 12 residues. The germline gives CDR1 SGHTS, CDR2 YDEGEE. The CDR3 coding sequence is TGTGCCAGCACGGGCTTAGAAGATACGCAGTATTTT. The encoded protein is CASTGLEDTQYF.